This T cell receptor beta chain was found in a study of blood T cell repertoires in COVID-19. The overall study: Specimens from acute and convalescent COVID-19 originated in the United States, Italy and Spain.

Germline V gives CDR1 SGHRS, CDR2 YFSETQ. CDR3 length: 16 residues. V lost 3 bases, J lost 4 bases, and 16 bases lay in between. Original analysis: It was from reference gene primer amplification that nucleated cell counts were estimated. Clones were sequenced by immunoSEQ multiplex PCR, and TCRdb holds only the in-frame ones, with some missing. For V, J and clone size, that table is used; D and trimming come from the DNA. This table has 210,000 or so clones, less than 90% appearing once. This sequence originates from a human donor in a cohort sampled during active COVID-19. Sequencing was performed on peripheral blood. The J gene is TRBJ2-2, the V gene TRBV5-1; D call uncertain. CDR3 protein: CASSSQYEVFTGELFF. CDR3 coding DNA: TGCGCCAGCAGCTCCCAATATGAGGTCTTCACCGGGGAGCTGTTTTTT. Filled out from reference TRBV5-1 and TRBJ2-2, the complete variable domain reads KAGVTQTPRYLIKTRGQQVTLSCSPISGHRSVSWYQQTPGQGLQFLFEYFSETQRNKGNFPGRFSGRQFSNSRSEMNVSTLELGDSALYLCASSSQYEVFTGELFFGEGSRLTVL.